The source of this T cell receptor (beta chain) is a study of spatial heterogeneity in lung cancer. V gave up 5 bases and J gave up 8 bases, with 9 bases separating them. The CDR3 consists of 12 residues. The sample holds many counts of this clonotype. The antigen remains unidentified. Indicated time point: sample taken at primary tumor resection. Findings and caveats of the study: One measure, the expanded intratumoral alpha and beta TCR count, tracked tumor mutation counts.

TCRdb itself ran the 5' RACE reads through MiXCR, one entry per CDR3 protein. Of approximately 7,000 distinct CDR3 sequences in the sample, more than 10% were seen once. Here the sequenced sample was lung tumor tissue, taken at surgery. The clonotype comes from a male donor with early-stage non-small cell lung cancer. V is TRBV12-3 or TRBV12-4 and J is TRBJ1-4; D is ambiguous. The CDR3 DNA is TGTGCCAGCAGTCGGATTTCAGAAAAACTGTTTTTT. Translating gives CASSRISEKLFF.